Listed below are T cell receptor beta chains from one sample, sequenced in a study of shared clonotypes between healthy human individuals. Repertoires were generated with immunoSEQ multiplex PCR, while TCRdb's copy carries only in-frame clones and drops some. The sample lists 450,000 to 650,000 clones; around three quarters were seen once. The source material was PBMCs. These receptors came from a woman aged 40 to 49 in good health. Some clones in this sample may be carry-over from other donors' samples. Each CDR3 is given with its conserved first and last residue. A D gene is named only where the DNA matches it firmly. Size is stated for part of the rows, as once, few or many counts, or as a class when the clone is expanded.

d_call j_call clone_size v_call cdr3_aa cdr3_nt
. TRBJ1-4 . TRBV18 CASSPTEATNEKLFF TGTGCCAGCTCACCGACAGAAGCAACTAATGAAAAACTGTTTTTT
. TRBJ1-2 . TRBV4-1 CASSPFPPQGSPNYGYTF TGCGCCAGCAGCCCCTTCCCACCACAGGGATCTCCTAACTATGGCTACACCTTC
. TRBJ2-2 . TRBV5-6 CASSLQGTGELFF TGTGCCAGCAGCTTGCAGGGGACCGGGGAGCTGTTTTTT
TRBD1 TRBJ1-4 . TRBV28 CGSSFPQGAGEKLLF TGTGGCAGCAGTTTTCCGCAGGGGGCAGGGGAAAAACTGCTTTTT
. TRBJ2-7 . TRBV28 CASLGSSYEQYF TGTGCCAGCCTCGGGTCATCCTACGAGCAGTACTTC
. TRBJ2-7 . TRBV11-2 CASSDRDEAYEQYF TGTGCCAGCAGCGACCGGGACGAAGCTTACGAGCAGTACTTC
. TRBJ1-5 . TRBV6-6 CASSYPGAGQPQHF TGTGCCAGCAGTTACCCAGGGGCAGGCCAGCCCCAGCATTTT
TRBD2 TRBJ2-1 . TRBV6-1 CASSSTSGPYNEQFF TGTGCCAGCAGCTCGACTAGCGGCCCGTACAATGAGCAGTTCTTC
. TRBJ2-7 . TRBV5-1 CASSLAGGLVYEQYF TGCGCCAGCAGCTTGGCCGGGGGGCTTGTTTACGAGCAGTACTTC
. TRBJ2-3 . TRBV4-3 CASSQAGVTDTQYF TGCGCCAGCAGCCAAGCAGGTGTCACAGATACGCAGTATTTT
. TRBJ1-2 once TRBV20-1 CSARNGYGYTF TGCAGTGCTAGAAACGGATATGGCTACACCTTC
TRBD1 TRBJ2-3 . TRBV28 CASSSPGQGRPDTQYF TGTGCCAGCAGTTCACCGGGACAGGGACGTCCCGATACGCAGTATTTT
TRBD1 TRBJ2-1 . TRBV10-2 CASSESRPGQGTNEQFF TGCGCCAGCAGTGAGTCGAGACCGGGACAGGGAACAAATGAGCAGTTCTTC
. TRBJ2-1 . TRBV4-2 CASSQGLEKGNEQFF TGTGCCAGCAGCCAAGGTCTAGAGAAAGGCAATGAGCAGTTCTTC
TRBD1 TRBJ2-3 . TRBV7-9 CASSLTGGSDTQYF TGTGCCAGCAGCTTAACAGGGGGCTCCGATACGCAGTATTTT
. TRBJ2-7 once TRBV7-9 CASSKYATASSYEQYF TGTGCCAGCAGCAAATATGCGACAGCCAGCTCCTACGAGCAGTACTTC
TRBD1 TRBJ1-6 . TRBV5-4 CASSLRTGVLGSPLHF TGTGCCAGCAGCTTGCGGACAGGGGTCTTAGGTTCACCCCTCCACTTT
. TRBJ2-5 . TRBV9 CASSSSVEETQYF TGTGCCAGCAGCTCTAGCGTTGAGGAGACCCAGTACTTC
. TRBJ1-5 . TRBV7-8 CASSSLYGGGNQPQHF TGTGCCAGCAGCTCACTATACGGTGGGGGCAATCAGCCCCAGCATTTT
TRBD2 TRBJ2-2 . TRBV5-1 CASSLAFGLASGELFF TGCGCCAGCAGCTTGGCCTTTGGACTAGCTTCCGGGGAGCTGTTTTTT
TRBD1 TRBJ2-7 . TRBV28 CASRPTGASSYEQYF TGTGCCAGCAGGCCAACAGGGGCCAGCTCCTACGAGCAGTACTTC
. TRBJ2-6 . TRBV5-6 CASSLAGSGANVLTF TGTGCCAGCAGCTTGGCTGGGTCAGGGGCCAACGTCCTGACTTTC
TRBD1 TRBJ2-3 . TRBV10-3 CAITVQGATTDTQYF TGTGCCATTACCGTCCAGGGGGCCACAACAGATACGCAGTATTTT
TRBD2 TRBJ2-3 . TRBV7-2 CASRLKGLAGGTDTQYF TGTGCCAGCAGATTAAAGGGACTAGCGGGGGGCACAGATACGCAGTATTTT
. TRBJ1-5 . TRBV2 CASSGGLGNQPQHF TGTGCCAGCAGTGGAGGATTGGGCAATCAGCCCCAACATTTT
. TRBJ1-5 . TRBV11-2 CASSLAGRNQPQHF TGTGCCAGCAGCTTAGCAGGGCGGAATCAGCCCCAGCATTTT
. TRBJ2-1 . TRBV19 CASSNGAGEYNEQFF TGTGCCAGTAGTAACGGTGCAGGGGAATACAATGAGCAGTTCTTC
TRBD1 TRBJ2-7 . TRBV5-5 CASSSPGQGVYEQYF TGTGCCAGCAGCTCCCCGGGGCAGGGGGTTTATGAGCAGTACTTC
TRBD1 TRBJ1-5 . TRBV28 CASSLYRGQPQHF TGTGCCAGCAGTTTGTACAGGGGCCAGCCCCAGCATTTT
TRBD2 TRBJ2-3 . TRBV30 CAWSEPGLALTTQYF TGTGCCTGGAGTGAACCGGGACTAGCCTTAACCACGCAGTATTTT
TRBD2 TRBJ2-2 . TRBV28 CASRGVITSVNTGELFF TGTGCCAGCAGGGGGGTAATAACTAGCGTAAACACCGGGGAGCTGTTTTTT
TRBD2 TRBJ2-7 . TRBV30 CAWTPSGDYEQYF TGTGCCTGGACCCCTAGCGGGGACTACGAGCAGTACTTC
TRBD1 TRBJ1-2 . TRBV5-1 CASSQGQPGGYGYTF TGCGCCAGCAGCCAAGGACAGCCAGGGGGCTATGGCTACACCTTC
. TRBJ1-2 . TRBV20-1 CSARRDYGYTF TGCAGTGCGCGAAGGGACTATGGCTACACCTTC
. TRBJ1-2 . TRBV5-5 CASSFIRVWNYGYTF TGTGCCAGCAGCTTCATCAGGGTCTGGAACTATGGCTACACCTTC
TRBD1 TRBJ1-2 . TRBV5-5 CASSWDRGIIFGGYTF TGTGCCAGCAGCTGGGACAGGGGAATAATATTCGGTGGCTACACCTTC
TRBD1 TRBJ2-5 . TRBV9 CASSVAGQGWETQYF TGTGCCAGCAGCGTAGCGGGACAGGGGTGGGAGACCCAGTACTTC
. TRBJ1-1 . TRBV27 CASSPWGNTEAFF TGTGCCAGCAGTCCCTGGGGAAACACTGAAGCTTTCTTT
TRBD1 TRBJ2-7 . TRBV5-4 CASSLAGQLREQYF TGTGCCAGCAGCTTGGCGGGACAGCTTCGCGAGCAGTACTTC
. TRBJ2-5 . TRBV29-1 CSVDMGETQYF TGCAGCGTTGACATGGGGGAGACCCAGTACTTC
. TRBJ2-2 many TRBV9 CASSIRIAGAGELFF TGTGCCAGCTCCATCCGGATAGCAGGCGCCGGGGAGCTGTTTTTT
. TRBJ2-7 once TRBV30 CAWSVRRGINEQYF TGTGCCTGGAGTGTACGGAGGGGAATAAACGAGCAGTACTTC
. TRBJ2-3 . TRBV7-3 CASSLNPPRVSTDTQYF TGTGCCAGCAGCTTAAACCCCCCTCGGGTCAGCACAGATACGCAGTATTTT
. TRBJ2-1 few TRBV21-1 CWGRGHNEQFF TGTTGGGGGAGGGGCCACAATGAGCAGTTCTTC
. TRBJ1-1 . TRBV4-1 CASSQEGGAEAFF TGCGCCAGCAGCCAAGAGGGAGGTGCCGAAGCTTTCTTT
. TRBJ2-7 . TRBV5-8 CASSLNRWDEQYF TGTGCCAGCAGCTTAAACCGATGGGACGAGCAGTACTTC
TRBD2 TRBJ2-1 once TRBV4-3 CASSRTSGSYNEQFF TGCGCCAGCAGCCGGACTAGCGGGAGTTACAATGAGCAGTTCTTC
. TRBJ1-5 . TRBV10-3 CAISDDNQPQHF TGTGCCATCAGTGACGATAATCAGCCCCAGCATTTT
. TRBJ1-1 few TRBV13 CASSSLDLTEAFF TGTGCCAGCAGCTCCTTGGACCTCACTGAAGCTTTCTTT